Listed here is a single T cell receptor (beta chain). Germline CDR1 is SGHTA and CDR2 is FQGNSA. V was trimmed by 3 bases and J by 1 base, leaving 6 bases between them. This CDR3 spans 13 amino acids. Both TCR beta VDJ combination and CDR3 sequence profiling were carried out. Genomic DNA was the template for this profiling. TCRdb re-called the reads with MiXCR, one entry per CDR3 protein. This sample carries 100,000 to 150,000 distinct CDR3 sequences, over 45% of them seen once, and the ten largest clones take 2.5% to 3%. These data come from a study of CD8+CD57+ T cells in acquired aplastic anemia. The receptor comes from a human donor in good health, serving as a control. The sequencing input was sorted CD4+, CD8+, or CD8+CD57+ T cells (not recorded which) from PBMCs. The chain couples TRBV7-2 to TRBJ1-2; no reliable D call. The DNA for the CDR3 is TGTGCCAGCAGCTTCGACAATAACTATGGCTACACCTTC. It codes for CASSFDNNYGYTF.